The next 27 T cell receptor beta chains were all read from a single sample in a study of T cell repertoires in cytomegalovirus infection (dated 2019 in TCRdb). The treatment or condition label on this specimen signifies: in vitro stimulation with specific CMV peptide epitopes to enrich CMV-specific T cells. For these receptors, no antigen is known. The run used an Illumina HiSeq 1500. TCRdb reworked the public reads: Q25 trimming with fastp, MiXCR clone assembly, productive beta chains retained. Entries that share a CDR3 protein sequence are merged under the most common genes and DNA. The sample has approximately 990,000 distinct CDR3 sequences on record, around a third of them singletons. Together, the top ten hold over 12% of the sample. The sample was cultured CD8+ T cells from PBMCs, taken from culture after CMV antigen stimulation. The receptor set was obtained from a human donor in good health (CMV status not recorded). Some clones in this sample may be carry-over from other donors' samples.

The chain couples TRBV7-6 to TRBJ2-5; no clear D gene. The CDR3 is 12 residues long. Trimming left V 5 bases short and J 0 bases short, with 4 bases between. Germline V gives CDR1 SGHVS, CDR2 FNYEAQ. The CDR3 here is CASSANQETQYF. The CDR3 DNA follows: TGTGCCAGCAGCGCCAACCAAGAGACCCAGTACTTC. Full variable domain (rest looked up from reference TRBV7-6 and TRBJ2-5): GAGVSQSPRYKVTKRGQDVALRCDPISGHVSLYWYRQALGQGPEFLTYFNYEAQQDKSGLPNDRFSAERPEGSISTLTIQRTEQRDSAMYRCASSANQETQYFGPGTRLLVL.

This clonotype was seen a handful of times. This chain connects TRBV15 to TRBJ2-3, with D unclear. The CDR3 runs 14 residues. Trimming stripped 0 bases from V and 3 bases from J, with 7 bases between. CDR1 is LNHNV, CDR2 YYDKDF, per germline (reference sequence). CDR3 in DNA: TGTGCCACCAGCAGAGATCCCGTGACAGATACGCAGTATTTT. As protein: CATSRDPVTDTQYF.

This chain connects TRBV6-2 or TRBV6-3 to TRBJ2-3; the D gene is possibly TRBD1 (6 bases). V was clipped by 8 bases and J by 0 bases, with 12 bases between them. The V gene's germline CDR1 is MNHEY and CDR2 SVGEGT. CDR3 length: 14 residues. The DNA for the CDR3 is TGTGCCAGCCATATGGGACAAAGCACAGATACGCAGTATTTT. Amino acid sequence: CASHMGQSTDTQYF.

This clonotype was observed many times. V and J are TRBV7-2 and TRBJ1-2; the D is unclear. Germline V gene sequence: CDR1 SGHTA, CDR2 FQGNSA. V lost 1 base, J lost 8 bases, and 17 bases lay in between. This CDR3 has 15 residues. The chain's CDR3 is CASSLEVDLGGGYTF. The CDR3 DNA sequence: TGTGCCAGCAGCTTAGAGGTCGATCTAGGCGGAGGCTACACCTTC.

Of note for this clonotype: Its ends do not fully match the called genes, so a read error is possible. The genes are TRBV6-2 or TRBV6-3 and TRBJ1-5; a weak D match, TRBD1 (5 bases). CDR1 and CDR2 from the germline V gene are MNHEY and SVGEGT. This CDR3 is 12 amino acids long. The CDR3, as DNA: TGTGCCAGCAGCCCAGGGAATCGGCCCCAGCATTTT. Protein: CASSPGNRPQHF.

The chain links TRBV7-8 to TRBJ1-4, with no clear D. Germline assignment: CDR1 SGHVS and CDR2 FQNEAQ. This CDR3 spans 14 amino acids. The V end was cut by 8 bases, the J end by 0 bases, with 10 bases between. As DNA, the CDR3 is TGTGCCAGCTCAATTTGGGCAACTAATGAAAAACTGTTTTTT. It codes for CASSIWATNEKLFF.

This clonotype was detected many times. The gene calls are TRBV7-9 and TRBJ2-7; 7 positions agree with TRBD1. This CDR3 region has 16 residues. The V and J ends lost 1 base and 0 bases, in that order; junction bases with no gene match: 6. Germline-derived CDR1 and CDR2 are SEHNR and FQNEAQ (reference sequence). The chain's CDR3 is CASSLDSRTGSYEQYF. The CDR3, as DNA: TGTGCCAGCAGCTTAGATTCACGGACAGGCTCCTACGAGCAGTACTTC.

The chain links TRBV15 to TRBJ2-2; a possible D gene is TRBD1 (6 bases). From germline, CDR1 is LNHNV and CDR2 YYDKDF (reference sequence). The CDR3 spans 14 residues. V dropped 4 bases and J dropped 5 bases, with 11 bases sitting between them. In DNA form, the CDR3 reads TGTGCCACCAGCAACCAGGGGACGACCGGGGAGCTGTTTTTT. This gives the protein CATSNQGTTGELFF.

This sequence joins TRBV5-1 and TRBJ1-1; TRBD1 might be the D (5 bases). V dropped 3 bases and J dropped 4 bases, with 19 bases sitting between them. The germline V gene has CDR1 SGHRS and CDR2 YFSETQ. The CDR3 has 16 amino acids. CDR3 region: CASSWRDAGGSTEAFF. As DNA, the CDR3 is TGCGCCAGCAGCTGGCGGGACGCTGGGGGTAGCACTGAAGCTTTCTTT.

This clonotype has more than one count but fewer than ten. The chain links TRBV19 to TRBJ2-1; 9 bases fit TRBD1. CDR1 is LNHDA, CDR2 SQIVND, per germline (reference sequence). The junction had 10 bases not matched to a gene; V was cut back by 8 bases and J by 2 bases. The CDR3 length is 16 residues. The CDR3 DNA is TGTGCCAGTTCCCCGGGACAGGGCGGGGCCTACAATGAGCAGTTCTTC. It encodes CASSPGQGGAYNEQFF.

In regard to this clonotype: An end of the junction does not agree with germline; a read error may underlie this. This sequence joins TRBV7-9 and TRBJ2-2; D could derive from TRBD1 or TRBD2 (5 bases each). Germline CDR1 SEHNR, CDR2 FQNEAQ (reference sequence). This CDR3 contains 16 residues. The CDR3 protein is CASSPRDGKSTGELFF. The CDR3, as DNA: TGTGCTAGCAGCCCTCGGGACGGAAAATCCACCGGGGAGCTGTTTTTT.

This clonotype was seen a handful of times. V and J are TRBV6-1 and TRBJ1-4; possible D gene TRBD1, 5 bases. CDR3 size: 14 residues. The germline gives CDR1 MNHNS, CDR2 SASEGT. Deletions cut 6 bases from V and 0 bases from J, with 8 bases between. For the CDR3, the DNA is TGTGCCAGCAGCCGGGGGGCAACTAATGAAAAACTGTTTTTT. It encodes CASSRGATNEKLFF.

This rearrangement joins TRBV5-1 to TRBJ1-1; tentatively, D is TRBD1 (6 bases). The V and J ends lost 2 bases and 1 base respectively, with 15 bases between them. From germline, CDR1 is SGHRS and CDR2 YFSETQ. The CDR3 is made up of 16 amino acids. DNA for the CDR3: TGCGCCAGCAGCTTTTTCCCGGGGGACAAGAACACTGAAGCTTTCTTT. It translates to CASSFFPGDKNTEAFF.

This clonotype was recorded a few times. V gene TRBV11-1 combines with J gene TRBJ2-2; D gene ambiguous. The CDR3 has 15 amino acids. CDR1 is SGHAT and CDR2 is FQDESV in the germline V gene (reference sequence). The V gene lost 3 bases and the J gene lost 1 base, with 9 bases spanning the gap. The CDR3 DNA is TGTGCCAGCAGCTTTCCAGGAGAGAACACCGGGGAGCTGTTTTTT. Protein product: CASSFPGENTGELFF.

The chain combines TRBV19 with TRBJ2-1, with D possibly being TRBD1 or TRBD2 (7 bases each). This CDR3 spans 17 amino acids. V was cut by 1 base and J by 1 base, with 14 bases left in between. CDR1 and CDR2 (germline): LNHDA, SQIVND (reference sequence). In nucleotides, the CDR3 is TGTGCCAGTAGTATAGGGGGAGGGGGCATTTCCTACAATGAGCAGTTCTTC. This gives the protein CASSIGGGGISYNEQFF.

This clonotype has only a few counts. This chain connects TRBV6-5 to TRBJ2-3, with a possible D match to TRBD1 (6 bases). The CDR3 extends over 16 amino acids. The V gene lost 1 base and the J gene lost 1 base, with 12 bases spanning the gap. CDR1 and CDR2 from the germline V gene are MNHEY and SVGAGI. The CDR3 DNA sequence: TGTGCCAGCAGTTACTGGACAGCCACAGGCACAGATACGCAGTATTTT. This translates into CASSYWTATGTDTQYF.

V is TRBV6-1 and J is TRBJ1-1; D is undetermined. The V gene's germline CDR1 is MNHNS and CDR2 SASEGT. This CDR3 is built from 11 residues. With 10 bases removed from V and 6 bases from J, the gap between germline ends came to 12 bases. The CDR3: CATAQFPEAFF. The CDR3 coding sequence is TGTGCCACCGCTCAGTTCCCTGAAGCTTTCTTT.

The chain carries TRBV15 and TRBJ2-2, with D tentatively TRBD1 (7 bases). V was shortened by 1 base and J by 7 bases, with 13 bases between the two germline ends. The CDR3 runs 15 residues. CDR1 and CDR2 from the germline V gene are LNHNV and YYDKDF (reference sequence). The CDR3: CATSRGRGRGGELFF. The CDR3 region has the DNA TGTGCCACCAGCAGAGGGAGGGGGCGCGGCGGGGAGCTGTTTTTT.

This clonotype occurred a few times. CDR3 nucleotides: TGTGCCAGCAGCTCCTCAGGGTTCGAGCAGTACGTC. Protein: CASSSSGFEQYV. This chain joins TRBV7-9 and TRBJ2-7, with D possibly matching TRBD1 (5 bases). The germline V gene encodes CDR1 SEHNR and CDR2 FQNEAQ (reference sequence). Trimming shortened V by 4 bases and J by 6 bases, and 10 bases separated the two germline ends. This CDR3 contains 12 residues.

The sample holds a few counts of this clonotype. The CDR3 DNA reads TGTGCCAGCAGCTATGGCGGGACATCTAACATTCAGTACTTC. Translated, it gives CASSYGGTSNIQYF. V usage is TRBV27 and J usage is TRBJ2-4; D is possibly TRBD1 or TRBD2 (6 bases each). Germline loops: CDR1 MNHEY, CDR2 SMNVEV (reference sequence). V lost 6 bases to trimming and J lost 7 bases, with 16 bases between them. The CDR3 runs 14 residues.

This clonotype has a handful of counts. The chain links TRBV4-1 to TRBJ2-2; weak D call: TRBD1 (6 bases). This CDR3 contains 16 residues. Per germline, CDR1 MGHRA and CDR2 YSYEKL. The ends were cut back, 1 base at V and 2 bases at J, with 11 bases in the middle. The CDR3 coding sequence is TGCGCCAGCAGCCAAGTAACAGGGTACAACACCGGGGAGCTGTTTTTT. The encoded protein is CASSQVTGYNTGELFF.

A word on this clonotype: One base away lies a much larger clone, so this may be a sequencing read error. The CDR3 sequence: CASTPGTEDIYGYTF. As DNA, the CDR3 is TGTGCCAGCACCCCGGGGACAGAGGATATCTATGGCTACACCTTC. The chain carries TRBV12-3 or TRBV12-4 and TRBJ1-2; 7 bases map to TRBD1. V lost 7 bases, J lost 4 bases, and 12 bases stayed unmatched. This CDR3 is built from 15 residues.

In its sample, this clonotype was seen a few times. The chain joins TRBV4-1 to TRBJ1-1; D is undetermined. This CDR3 has 14 residues. V was clipped by 2 bases and J by 1 base, with 8 bases between them. Germline lookup yields CDR1 MGHRA and CDR2 YSYEKL. CDR3 nucleotides: TGCGCCAGCAGCCAATTGCTCGGGAACACTGAAGCTTTCTTT. Amino acid sequence: CASSQLLGNTEAFF.

The chain uses TRBV5-6 and TRBJ2-1, with 8 positions matching TRBD2. The V gene end was trimmed by 1 base and the J gene end by 5 bases; junction bases not matched to a gene: 2. CDR3 length: 14 amino acids. Germline V gene sequence: CDR1 SGHDT, CDR2 YYEEEE. The CDR3 DNA is TGTGCCAGCAGCTTGCAGCGGGGGCACAATGAGCAGTTCTTC. Translation: CASSLQRGHNEQFF. Complete variable domain (other parts from reference TRBV5-6 and TRBJ2-1): DAGVTQSPTHLIKTRGQQVTLRCSPKSGHDTVSWYQQALGQGPQFIFQYYEEEERQRGNFPDRFSGHQFPNYSSELNVNALLLGDSALYLCASSLQRGHNEQFFGPGTRLTVL.

Of note for this clonotype: The junction does not match germline at one end; this may be a read error. The V and J genes are TRBV6-1 and TRBJ2-5; D possibly corresponds to TRBD2 (7 bases). Germline V gives CDR1 MNHNS, CDR2 SASEGT. This CDR3 is built from 16 residues. CDR3 region: CASNERGGRDRETQYF. The DNA for the CDR3 is TGTGCCAGCAATGAAAGGGGGGGGAGGGATAGAGAGACCCAGTACTTC.

The sample holds many counts of this clonotype. This chain uses TRBV7-2 with TRBJ2-7, with unresolved D. The CDR3 is made up of 12 amino acids. Trimming removed 2 bases at V and 3 bases at J, with 5 bases between. Germline V lookup: CDR1 SGHTA, CDR2 FQGNSA. The CDR3 DNA is TGTGCCAGCAGCTTAAAAGTCTACGAGCAGTACTTC. Protein product: CASSLKVYEQYF.

The chain joins TRBV7-9 to TRBJ2-2; 11 nucleotides align to TRBD2. This CDR3 has 18 amino acids. Looked up from germline, CDR1 is SEHNR and CDR2 is FQNEAQ (reference sequence). The V and J ends lost 8 bases and 2 bases, in that order; junction bases with no gene match: 13. CDR3 DNA sequence: TGTGCCAGCGGCGGAGTAGCGGGGGGGAAGCCTAACACCGGGGAGCTGTTTTTT. Translating it yields CASGGVAGGKPNTGELFF.